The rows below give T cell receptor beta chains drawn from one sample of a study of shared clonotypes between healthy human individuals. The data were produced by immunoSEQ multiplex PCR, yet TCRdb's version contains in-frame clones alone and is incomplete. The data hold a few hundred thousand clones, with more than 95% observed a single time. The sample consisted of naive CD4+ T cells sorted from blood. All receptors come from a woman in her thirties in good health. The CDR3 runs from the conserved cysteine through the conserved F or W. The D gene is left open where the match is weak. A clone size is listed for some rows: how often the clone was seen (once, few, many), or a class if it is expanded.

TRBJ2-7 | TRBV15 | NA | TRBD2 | CATSVGLAGAYEQYF | TGTGCCACCAGCGTCGGACTAGCCGGAGCCTACGAGCAGTACTTC
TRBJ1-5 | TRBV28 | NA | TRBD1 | CASSSGTDKSNQPQHF | TGTGCCAGCAGTTCCGGGACAGATAAGAGCAATCAGCCCCAGCATTTT
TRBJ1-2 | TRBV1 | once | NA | CTSSQEWGFGYTF | TGCACCAGCAGCCAAGAATGGGGATTTGGCTACACCTTC
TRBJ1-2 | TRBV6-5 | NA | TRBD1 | CASSETGDHGYTF | TGTGCCAGCAGTGAAACAGGGGATCATGGCTACACCTTC
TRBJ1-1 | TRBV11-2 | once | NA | CASSLDVAVGAFF | TGTGCCAGCAGCTTAGATGTGGCCGTCGGAGCTTTCTTT
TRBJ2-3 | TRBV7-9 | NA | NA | CASSQGLTDTQYF | TGTGCCAGCAGTCAGGGTCTCACAGATACGCAGTATTTT
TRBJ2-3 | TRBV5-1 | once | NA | CASGGTSTDTQYF | TGCGCCAGCGGCGGGACTAGCACAGATACGCAGTATTTT
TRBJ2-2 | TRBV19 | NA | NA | CASSVLYGELFF | TGTGCCAGTAGCGTTCTGTACGGGGAGCTGTTTTTT
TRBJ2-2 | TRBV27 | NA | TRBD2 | CASSPAGAERVTGELFF | TGTGCCAGCAGCCCCGCGGGAGCGGAAAGGGTCACCGGGGAGCTGTTTTTT
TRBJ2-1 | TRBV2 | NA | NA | CASKTTYLYNEQFF | TGTGCCAGCAAGACTACGTATCTTTACAATGAGCAGTTCTTC
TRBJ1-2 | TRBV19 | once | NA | CASSIVGDLMPYGYTF | TGTGCCAGTAGTATTGTGGGGGATCTTATGCCCTATGGCTACACCTTC
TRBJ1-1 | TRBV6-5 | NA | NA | CASSYSDRPNTEAFF | TGTGCCAGCAGTTACTCGGACAGACCGAACACTGAAGCTTTCTTT
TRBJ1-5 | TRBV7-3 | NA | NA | CASSPADRCSNQPQHF | TGTGCCAGCAGCCCCGCCGACAGGTGCAGCAATCAGCCCCAGCATTTT
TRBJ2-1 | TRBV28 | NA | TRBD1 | CASSSGPGQGYNEQFF | TGTGCCAGCAGTTCAGGTCCGGGACAGGGTTACAATGAGCAGTTCTTC
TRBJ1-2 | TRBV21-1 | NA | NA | CASSYSGDYGYTF | TGTGCCAGCAGTTACTCAGGGGATTATGGCTACACCTTC
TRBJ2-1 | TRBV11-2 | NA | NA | CASSLDQGPGRQFF | TGTGCCAGCAGCTTAGATCAGGGACCCGGCCGGCAGTTCTTC
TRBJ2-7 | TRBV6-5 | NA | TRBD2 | CASSILAGGPYEQYF | TGTGCCAGCAGCATACTAGCGGGAGGGCCCTACGAGCAGTACTTC
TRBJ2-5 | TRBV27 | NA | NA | CASRDYLQETQYF | TGTGCCAGCAGAGACTATCTCCAAGAGACCCAGTACTTC
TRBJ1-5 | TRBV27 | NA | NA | CASSFQGVDQPQHF | TGTGCCAGCAGTTTTCAGGGAGTAGATCAGCCCCAGCATTTT
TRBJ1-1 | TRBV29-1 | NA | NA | CSAAPGSMNTEAFF | TGCAGCGCCGCCCCCGGGTCCATGAACACTGAAGCTTTCTTT
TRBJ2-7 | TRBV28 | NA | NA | CASRVPEGGGEQYF | TGTGCCAGCAGAGTCCCAGAGGGGGGTGGCGAGCAGTACTTC
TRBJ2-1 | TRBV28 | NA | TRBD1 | CASSPPRQGTYNEQFF | TGTGCCAGCAGTCCCCCTCGACAGGGAACCTACAATGAGCAGTTCTTC
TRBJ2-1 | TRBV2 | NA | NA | CASSEAPRPPLNEQFF | TGTGCCAGCAGTGAAGCCCCGAGACCACCACTCAATGAGCAGTTCTTC
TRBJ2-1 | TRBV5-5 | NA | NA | CASSWESTNEQFF | TGTGCCAGCAGCTGGGAGAGCACAAATGAGCAGTTCTTC
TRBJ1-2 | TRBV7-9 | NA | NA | CASSRPDGGYTF | TGTGCCAGCAGCCGACCCGACGGAGGCTACACCTTC
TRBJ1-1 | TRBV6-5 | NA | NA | CASRRHRNTEAFF | TGTGCCAGCAGGCGACACCGAAACACTGAAGCTTTCTTT
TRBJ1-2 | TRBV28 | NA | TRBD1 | CASSPKDRGPGGYTF | TGTGCCAGCAGTCCCAAGGACAGGGGACCAGGTGGCTACACCTTC
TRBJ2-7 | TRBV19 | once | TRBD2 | CASSIVSGPSSYEQYF | TGTGCCAGTAGTATAGTTAGCGGGCCGAGCTCCTACGAGCAGTACTTC
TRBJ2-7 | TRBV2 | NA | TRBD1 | CASRSPGTAF | TGTGCCAGCAGGTCCCCCGGGACAGCCTTC
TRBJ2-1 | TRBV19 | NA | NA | CASSSRVEGFF | TGTGCCAGTAGTTCCCGAGTAGAGGGGTTCTTC
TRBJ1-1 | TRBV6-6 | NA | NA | CASSDTGPQDTEAFF | TGTGCCAGCAGCGACACGGGGCCTCAGGACACTGAAGCTTTCTTT
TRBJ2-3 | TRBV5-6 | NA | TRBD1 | CASSLEDRAPSTDTQYF | TGTGCCAGCAGCTTAGAAGACAGGGCCCCAAGCACAGATACGCAGTATTTT
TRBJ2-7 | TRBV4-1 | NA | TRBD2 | CASSLQGLAYSYEQYF | TGCGCCAGCAGCCTCCAGGGACTAGCGTATTCCTACGAGCAGTACTTC
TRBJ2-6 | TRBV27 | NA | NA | CASSKSSGANVLTF | TGTGCCAGCAGTAAATCCTCTGGGGCCAACGTCCTGACTTTT
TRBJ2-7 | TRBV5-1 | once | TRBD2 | CASSLVQGGMGEQYF | TGCGCCAGCAGCTTGGTCCAGGGAGGGATGGGCGAGCAGTACTTC
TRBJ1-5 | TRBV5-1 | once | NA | CASSRDGNSNQPQHF | TGCGCCAGCAGTAGGGACGGGAATAGCAATCAGCCCCAGCATTTT
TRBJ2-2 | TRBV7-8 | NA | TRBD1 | CASSLTGAPDTGELFF | TGTGCCAGCAGCCTGACAGGGGCCCCCGACACCGGGGAGCTGTTTTTT
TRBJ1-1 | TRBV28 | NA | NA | CASNRNRGKVNTEAFF | TGTGCCAGCAATAGAAACCGAGGTAAGGTGAACACTGAAGCTTTCTTT